One sample yielded the 32 T cell receptor beta chains listed below, sequenced in a study of a mutant IDH1 vaccine in newly diagnosed glioma. Time point defined: week 11, during vaccination. Each dose delivered 300 ug of mutant IDH1 20-mer peptide subcutaneously with imiquimod. The protocol was immunoSEQ multiplex PCR, while the TCRdb copy is restricted to in-frame clones and leaves out a portion. The sample lists around 62,000 clones, about 88% occurring once. No antigens are known for them. Sequences were derived from PBMCs, sampled from a glioma patient whose treatment included an IDH1 peptide vaccine. These receptors were collected from a man aged 35 to 55 with glioma.

About this clone itself: The sample contains more than one DNA sequence encoding this CDR3. V usage is TRBV19 and J usage is TRBJ2-7; TRBD2 matches 8 bases. The V gene end was trimmed by 5 bases and the J gene end by 6 bases; junction bases not matched to a gene: 15. The CDR3 runs to 16 residues. Germline lookup yields CDR1 LNHDA and CDR2 SQIVND (reference sequence). CDR3 in amino acids: CASSPKGTSGRGEQYF. CDR3 DNA sequence: TGTGCCAGTAGTCCCAAGGGCACGAGCGGGAGAGGCGAGCAGTACTTC. Using reference TRBV19 and TRBJ2-7 for the parts outside the CDR3, the full variable domain is DGGITQSPKYLFRKEGQNVTLSCEQNLNHDAMYWYRQDPGQGLRLIYYSQIVNDFQKGDIAEGYSVSREKKESFPLTVTSAQKNPTAFYLCASSPKGTSGRGEQYFGPGTRLTVT.

The V and J genes are TRBV28 and TRBJ1-3; maybe TRBD1 (5 bases). Trimming stripped 5 bases from V and 6 bases from J, with 17 bases between. Germline CDR1 is MDHEN and CDR2 is SYDVKM. The CDR3 loop spans 15 amino acids. The CDR3 protein is CASSAPRGSENTIYF. CDR3 in DNA: TGTGCCAGCAGTGCCCCGCGGGGCTCCGAAAACACCATATATTTT.

The genes are TRBV14 and TRBJ2-7, with 7 bases matching TRBD2. Germline CDR1 reads SGHDN; CDR2 reads FVKESK. The ends lost 4 bases at V and 4 bases at J; junction bases unmatched: 13. The CDR3 has 16 residues. In DNA form, the CDR3 reads TGTGCCAGCAGCCCGGGACTACCTCTGTTGGGATACGAGCAGTACTTC. It encodes CASSPGLPLLGYEQYF. Supplemented by reference TRBV14 and TRBJ2-7, the full variable domain reads EAGVTQFPSHSVIEKGQTVTLRCDPISGHDNLYWYRRVMGKEIKFLLHFVKESKQDESGMPNNRFLAERTGGTYSTLKVQPAELEDSGVYFCASSPGLPLLGYEQYFGPGTRLTVT.

This clone was seen only once. This rearrangement joins TRBV7-8 to TRBJ2-1; the D is unclear. V dropped 5 bases and J dropped 9 bases, with 20 bases sitting between them. The CDR3 extends over 15 amino acids. CDR1 is SGHVS, CDR2 FQNEAQ, per germline. The CDR3 reads CASSPRTESIGEQFF. The CDR3 nucleotides read TGTGCCAGCAGCCCCCGGACGGAGTCTATCGGTGAGCAGTTCTTC. Full variable domain (outside the CDR3, taken from reference TRBV7-8 and TRBJ2-1): GAGVSQSPRYKVAKRGQDVALRCDPISGHVSLFWYQQALGQGPEFLTYFQNEAQLDKSGLPSDRFFAERPEGSVSTLKIQRTQQEDSAVYLCASSPRTESIGEQFFGPGTRLTVL.

The chain uses TRBV7-7 and TRBJ1-1; the match to TRBD1 covers 9 bases. V was clipped by 5 bases and J by 0 bases; unmatched bases: 10. The CDR3 is made up of 17 amino acids. Germline loops: CDR1 SSHAT, CDR2 FNYEAQ (reference sequence). CDR3 DNA: TGTGCCAGCAGCCCCCTGGGACAGGGTATGATGAACACTGAAGCTTTCTTT. This gives the protein CASSPLGQGMMNTEAFF.

The J gene is TRBJ2-2, the V gene TRBV5-6; 12 nucleotides match TRBD2. This CDR3 is 17 amino acids long. Germline V lookup: CDR1 SGHDT, CDR2 YYEEEE. With 4 bases clipped from V and 0 bases from J, the junction kept 4 bases outside the gene matches. CDR3 DNA: TGTGCCAGCAGCCCGGGACTAGCGGGTTCGAACACCGGGGAGCTGTTTTTT. Translating it yields CASSPGLAGSNTGELFF.

The genes are TRBV7-2 and TRBJ2-1, with D maybe TRBD2 (6 bases). The CDR3 has 16 amino acids. V dropped 2 bases and J dropped 5 bases, with 16 bases sitting between them. In germline, CDR1 is SGHTA, CDR2 FQGNSA. CDR3 residues: CASSLLIGLPNNEQFF. The DNA for the CDR3 is TGTGCCAGCAGCTTATTAATCGGACTACCGAACAATGAGCAGTTCTTC.

This chain connects TRBV6-5 to TRBJ1-1; a weak D match, TRBD1 (5 bases). CDR1 MNHEY and CDR2 SVGAGI come from the germline V gene. The CDR3 length is 14 residues. V dropped 6 bases and J dropped 4 bases, with 15 bases sitting between them. CDR3 residues: CASRARGSGTEAFF. CDR3 coding DNA: TGTGCCAGCAGGGCTCGGGGGAGCGGCACTGAAGCTTTCTTT.

This sequence joins TRBV19 and TRBJ1-2, with TRBD1 matching 9 bases. Germline values: CDR1 LNHDA, CDR2 SQIVND (reference sequence). This CDR3 has 16 residues. With V trimmed by 8 bases and J by 4 bases, 14 bases remained unmatched. Here the CDR3 reads CASQKSGQGFGYGYTF. The CDR3 DNA is TGTGCCAGTCAAAAATCAGGACAGGGGTTTGGCTATGGCTACACCTTC.

A single count supports this clone. CDR3 nucleotides: TGTGCCAGCCGCGATAGGACAGGGAGAAACACCATATATTTT. Translation: CASRDRTGRNTIYF. The rearrangement uses TRBV6-5 and TRBJ1-3, with 8 bases aligning to TRBD1. This CDR3 region has 14 residues. Losses at the gene ends were 8 bases for V and 5 bases for J; bases not matched to a gene: 8. From germline, CDR1 is MNHEY and CDR2 SVGAGI.

V gene TRBV7-9 combines with J gene TRBJ1-5; 9 bases agree with TRBD1. This CDR3 has 14 amino acids. The V segment lost 7 bases and the J segment 5 bases; nucleotides outside the gene matches: 6. Per the germline V gene, CDR1 is SEHNR and CDR2 is FQNEAQ (reference sequence). The DNA for the CDR3 is TGTGCCAGCACTGGGACAGGGATGGATCAGCCCCAGCATTTT. Translated, it gives CASTGTGMDQPQHF. Filled out from reference TRBV7-9 and TRBJ1-5, the complete variable domain reads DTGVSQNPRHKITKRGQNVTFRCDPISEHNRLYWYRQTLGQGPEFLTYFQNEAQLEKSRLLSDRFSAERPKGSFSTLEIQRTEQGDSAMYLCASTGTGMDQPQHFGDGTRLSIL.

The rearrangement uses TRBV19 and TRBJ1-2; the D is unclear. The germline V gene encodes CDR1 LNHDA and CDR2 SQIVND (reference sequence). This CDR3 has 11 residues. Trimming left V 5 bases short and J 8 bases short, with 9 bases between. The CDR3 here is CASSHRGGYTF. The CDR3, as DNA: TGTGCCAGTAGTCACCGAGGGGGCTACACCTTC.

This chain uses TRBV7-2 with TRBJ1-2; TRBD1 might be the D (5 bases). Trimming shortened V by 0 bases and J by 5 bases, and 13 bases separated the two germline ends. The germline CDR1 and CDR2 sequences are SGHTA and FQGNSA. This CDR3 region has 15 residues. DNA of the CDR3: TGTGCCAGCAGCTTAGCGGGGCAGATCGTATATGGCTACACCTTC. Amino acids: CASSLAGQIVYGYTF.

The V gene is TRBV6-4, the J gene TRBJ1-1; a possible D gene is TRBD1 (5 bases). CDR3 length: 13 amino acids. Trimming cost V 2 bases and J 2 bases, with 6 bases left between them. Germline CDR1 MRHNA, CDR2 SNTAGT. In nucleotides, the CDR3 is TGTGCCAGCAGTGACCGGGACAACACTGAAGCTTTCTTT. Its translation: CASSDRDNTEAFF.

As for this clone: The identical CDR3 is also encoded by other nucleotide sequences in the sample. The rearrangement uses TRBV6-5 and TRBJ2-2; D unresolved. This CDR3 is 14 amino acids long. Germline loops: CDR1 MNHEY, CDR2 SVGAGI. V gave up 5 bases and J gave up 1 base, with 8 bases separating them. CDR3 loop: CASSRRQNTGELFF. The DNA for the CDR3 is TGTGCCAGCAGTCGGCGACAGAACACCGGGGAGCTGTTTTTT.

This clone has a single count. The chain carries TRBV4-3 and TRBJ1-5; TRBD1 matches at 10 bases. V lost 4 bases, J lost 2 bases, and 2 bases stayed unmatched. CDR3 length: 15 amino acids. Germline V gives CDR1 LGHNA, CDR2 YSLEER. The CDR3 is CASSRGTGGNQPQHF. The CDR3, as DNA: TGCGCCAGCAGCCGAGGGACAGGGGGCAATCAGCCCCAGCATTTT.

This clone was observed once. The chain employs TRBV2 and TRBJ1-1; 8 nucleotides line up with TRBD1. In germline, CDR1 is SNHLY, CDR2 FYNNEI. The CDR3 is 17 residues long. After removal of 0 bases from V and 3 bases from J, the junction contained 9 bases not matched to a gene. CDR3 amino acids: CASSEAATGAADTEAFF. CDR3 DNA sequence: TGTGCCAGCAGTGAAGCCGCGACAGGGGCGGCGGACACTGAAGCTTTCTTT.

The rearrangement joins TRBV4-1 to TRBJ1-2, with 8 bases identical to TRBD1. J lost 4 bases, V lost 2 bases, and 3 bases had no gene match. CDR3 size: 14 residues. CDR1 is MGHRA and CDR2 is YSYEKL in the germline V gene. The CDR3 here is CASSQPTGVYGYTF. In DNA form, the CDR3 reads TGCGCCAGCAGCCAACCGACAGGGGTCTATGGCTACACCTTC.

The chain recombines TRBV2 with TRBJ1-5; no firm D call. This CDR3 has 15 amino acids. The germline CDR1 and CDR2 sequences are SNHLY and FYNNEI. The germline V and J ends were trimmed by 2 bases and 4 bases, with 12 bases remaining between them. The CDR3 DNA is TGTGCCAGCAGTGAATGGAACAGTAAGAATCAGCCCCAGCATTTT. This sequence encodes CASSEWNSKNQPQHF.

The chain combines TRBV27 with TRBJ2-2; 9 bases match TRBD1. Germline loops: CDR1 MNHEY, CDR2 SMNVEV (reference sequence). The CDR3 loop spans 17 amino acids. V shed 5 bases and J 4 bases; nucleotides not matched to a gene: 11. As DNA, the CDR3 is TGTGCCAGCAGTAAATGGGACAGGGCTATTTTCACCGGGGAGCTGTTTTTT. This encodes CASSKWDRAIFTGELFF.

The chain recombines TRBV6-6 with TRBJ2-3, with TRBD1 matching 8 bases. V lost 0 bases to trimming and J lost 4 bases; unmatched junction nucleotides: 6. Germline V CDR1 and CDR2: MNHNY, SVGAGI (reference sequence). The CDR3 has 16 residues. In DNA, the CDR3 is TGTGCCAGCAGTTACTCGAAGGCAGGGGGCTCAGATACGCAGTATTTT. This sequence encodes CASSYSKAGGSDTQYF.

The chain recombines TRBV6-1 with TRBJ1-1, with TRBD1 as a possible D gene (6 bases). Germline V gene data show CDR1 as MNHNS and CDR2 as SASEGT. V gave up 7 bases and J gave up 4 bases, with 19 bases separating them. The CDR3 is made up of 15 amino acids. CDR3 DNA sequence: TGTGCCAGCAAAATTCACAGGGCTGGGGTCACTGAAGCTTTCTTT. The encoded protein is CASKIHRAGVTEAFF.

The genes are TRBV9 and TRBJ1-2; the match to TRBD1 covers 10 bases. The CDR3 is 15 residues long. Germline assignment: CDR1 SGDLS and CDR2 YYNGEE. Trimming at V came to 4 bases and at J to 4 bases, leaving 7 bases not matched to a gene. The CDR3 protein is CASSPDRGRGYGYTF. The CDR3, as DNA: TGTGCCAGCAGCCCTGACAGGGGGCGGGGCTATGGCTACACCTTC. The full variable domain, its missing parts supplied by reference TRBV9 and TRBJ1-2, is DSGVTQTPKHLITATGQRVTLRCSPRSGDLSVYWYQQSLDQGLQFLIQYYNGEERAKGNILERFSAQQFPDLHSELNLSSLELGDSALYFCASSPDRGRGYGYTFGSGTRLTVV.

The chain couples TRBV7-9 to TRBJ1-6, with D possibly TRBD1 on 6 matching bases. This CDR3 comprises 17 residues. V was pared by 4 bases and J by 1 base, with 14 bases between. Germline loops: CDR1 SEHNR, CDR2 FQNEAQ (reference sequence). The CDR3 DNA is TGTGCCAGCAGCTCTCACAGGGATGGGTCCTATAATTCACCCCTCCACTTT. Its translation is CASSSHRDGSYNSPLHF.

This clone has just one count. The gene calls are TRBV7-3 and TRBJ2-1; D may be TRBD1 or TRBD2 (5 bases each). Germline values: CDR1 SGHTA, CDR2 FQGTGA. Trimming cost V 1 base and J 9 bases, with 10 bases left between them. The CDR3 is 13 residues long. The CDR3 nucleotides read TGTGCCAGCAGCTTAAATTTTGGGGGTGAGCAGTTCTTC. Its protein is CASSLNFGGEQFF. Supplemented by reference TRBV7-3 and TRBJ2-1, the full variable domain reads GAGVSQTPSNKVTEKGKYVELRCDPISGHTALYWYRQSLGQGPEFLIYFQGTGAADDSGLPNDRFFAVRPEGSVSTLKIQRTERGDSAVYLCASSLNFGGEQFFGPGTRLTVL.

The chain uses TRBV12-5 and TRBJ1-5; TRBD1 is a possible D gene (6 bases). This CDR3 spans 17 amino acids. V lost 7 bases and J 1 base, leaving 20 bases between the germline ends. Germline V gives CDR1 LGHNT, CDR2 FRNRAP. CDR3 coding DNA: TGTGCTAGTGTCTCGACCCGGGACACTGGGAGCAATCAGCCCCAGCATTTT. This sequence encodes CASVSTRDTGSNQPQHF.

The chain links TRBV10-3 to TRBJ2-6; D gene ambiguous. The CDR3 covers 16 residues. Per germline, CDR1 ENHRY and CDR2 SYGVKD. The V end was cut by 2 bases, the J end by 0 bases, with 8 bases between. The CDR3 DNA reads TGTGCCATCAGTGAGACTGGCGACTCTGGGGCCAACGTCCTGACTTTC. This gives the protein CAISETGDSGANVLTF.

About this clone: The sample holds other DNA sequences that translate to the same CDR3. The rearrangement links TRBV6-6 to TRBJ1-1, with 8 bases fitting TRBD1. The CDR3 is made up of 13 amino acids. Germline CDR1 MNHNY, CDR2 SVGAGI (reference sequence). Germline trimming cut 6 bases from V and 2 bases from J; bases unmatched to any gene: 2. The CDR3, as DNA: TGTGCCAGCAGGCCAGGGGGCAACACTGAAGCTTTCTTT. The encoded protein is CASRPGGNTEAFF.

The rearrangement uses TRBV6-1 and TRBJ2-3; tentative D call: TRBD2 (5 bases). Trimming left V 2 bases short and J 6 bases short, with 18 bases between. Germline V lookup: CDR1 MNHNS, CDR2 SASEGT. The CDR3 runs 16 residues. The CDR3 bases are TGTGCCAGCAGTGAATGGGGAGCGGTAATTGGGGATACGCAGTATTTT. It yields the protein CASSEWGAVIGDTQYF.

There are a few counts of this clone. The J gene is TRBJ2-1, the V gene TRBV4-2, with 11 positions matching TRBD2. Germline CDR1 LGHNA, CDR2 YNFKEQ. After removal of 2 bases from V and 11 bases from J, the junction contained 8 bases not matched to a gene. CDR3 length: 15 residues. This CDR3 reads CASSQLTSGDRKQFF. The DNA of the CDR3 is TGTGCCAGCAGCCAACTGACTAGCGGGGATAGAAAGCAGTTCTTC.

The chain uses TRBV5-6 and TRBJ2-1; possibly TRBD2 for D (6 bases). From germline, CDR1 is SGHDT and CDR2 YYEEEE. This CDR3 has 15 residues. The V gene lost 4 bases and the J gene lost 7 bases, with 18 bases spanning the gap. The CDR3 reads CASSRQSLANNEQFF. CDR3 DNA sequence: TGTGCCAGCAGCCGGCAAAGCCTAGCGAATAATGAGCAGTTCTTC.

The chain recombines TRBV5-1 with TRBJ1-6; no reliable D call. Per germline, CDR1 SGHRS and CDR2 YFSETQ. The V end lost 2 bases, the J end lost 7 bases, and 13 bases lay between the germline ends. The CDR3 has 15 amino acids. The CDR3 bases are TGCGCCAGCAGCTTTTCTTCTTCTGCGAATTCACCCCTCCACTTT. It translates to CASSFSSSANSPLHF.